Listed here are 21 T cell receptor beta chains from one sample, sequenced in a study of cytomegalovirus exposure and HLA in healthy donors. The PCR used 60 Vbeta and 13 Jbeta primers. Generated by immunoSEQ multiplex PCR, the TCRdb table keeps only in-frame clones and is missing some. The profile shows under 150,000 clones, 65% to 85% of them singletons. The material sequenced was PBMCs. Every receptor here comes from a woman aged 18-30 years in good health and CMV-seronegative.

This chain connects TRBV7-6 to TRBJ2-7; TRBD2 matches at 9 bases. J was trimmed by 5 bases and V by 10 bases; bases with no gene match: 6. The CDR3 runs 12 residues. Germline V gives CDR1 SGHVS, CDR2 FNYEAQ. The CDR3 region is CATSSGTHEQYF. CDR3 coding DNA: TGTGCCACTTCTAGCGGGACTCACGAGCAGTACTTC.

The rearrangement links TRBV6-6 to TRBJ1-1, with D possibly being TRBD1 (5 bases). The CDR3 has 15 amino acids. Looked up from germline, CDR1 is MNHNY and CDR2 is SVGAGI (reference sequence). Trimming cost V 6 bases and J 2 bases, with 16 bases left between them. The CDR3 nucleotides are TGTGCCAGCAGCCTCAGGGTTTGGGAAAACACTGAAGCTTTCTTT. Translation gives CASSLRVWENTEAFF.

The J gene is TRBJ2-1, the V gene TRBV7-9; possible D gene TRBD2, 5 bases. The CDR3 sequence is 13 residues long. V lost 7 bases and J 10 bases, leaving 17 bases between the germline ends. Germline V gives CDR1 SEHNR, CDR2 FQNEAQ (reference sequence). The CDR3 sequence: CASTEAAVGEQFF. CDR3 DNA sequence: TGTGCCAGCACCGAAGCGGCAGTCGGGGAGCAGTTCTTC.

This sequence joins TRBV7-8 and TRBJ1-5; 7 nucleotides agree with TRBD1. Germline V gene lookup returns CDR1 SGHVS and CDR2 FQNEAQ. The CDR3 is 15 amino acids. V trimming: 5 bases; J trimming: 7 bases; junction bases outside the gene matches: 11. The CDR3 reads CASSQTGSRGQPQHF. Here the CDR3 DNA reads TGTGCCAGCAGCCAGACAGGGTCGAGAGGACAGCCCCAGCATTTT.

The chain carries TRBV5-1 and TRBJ1-5, with D tentatively TRBD1 (5 bases). This CDR3 region has 15 residues. With 0 bases removed from V and 7 bases from J, the gap between germline ends came to 14 bases. Germline V gene sequence: CDR1 SGHRS, CDR2 YFSETQ. The chain's CDR3 is CASSLEAGSKQPQHF. Here the CDR3 DNA reads TGCGCCAGCAGCTTGGAGGCAGGGTCTAAACAGCCCCAGCATTTT.

The chain uses TRBV18 and TRBJ1-1; no firm D call. V lost 1 base and J lost 4, with 10 bases in between. The CDR3 length is 14 residues. The germline V gene has CDR1 KGHSH and CDR2 LQKENI. The CDR3 DNA is TGTGCCAGCTCACCACGGGAGGGAGGCACTGAAGCTTTCTTT. As protein: CASSPREGGTEAFF.

This rearrangement joins TRBV29-1 to TRBJ2-3; D is unclear. The germline V and J ends were trimmed by 5 bases and 5 bases, with 14 bases remaining between them. Germline CDR1 SQVTM, CDR2 ANQGSEA. The CDR3 length is 13 residues. The CDR3 DNA reads TGCAGCGTTCGCCCCTCCACAGTAGATACGCAGTATTTT. Translation gives CSVRPSTVDTQYF.

V gene TRBV7-6 combines with J gene TRBJ2-3; TRBD2 is a possible D gene (5 bases). V shed 5 bases and J shed 6 bases, with 9 bases lying between them. The CDR3 runs 12 residues. Germline V gene sequence: CDR1 SGHVS, CDR2 FNYEAQ. This chain's CDR3 is CASSLQRDTQYF. In DNA, the CDR3 is TGTGCCAGCAGCCTCCAGCGGGATACGCAGTATTTT.

V is TRBV7-9 and J is TRBJ2-7, with a tentative D call TRBD2 (6 bases). The CDR3 consists of 12 residues. Trimming cost V 8 bases and J 0 bases, with 8 bases left between them. The V gene's germline CDR1 is SEHNR and CDR2 FQNEAQ (reference sequence). Here the CDR3 DNA reads TGTGCCAGCGGGGGAGGCTCCTACGAGCAGTACTTC. It is translated as CASGGGSYEQYF.

J is TRBJ1-5 and V is TRBV2; D is possibly TRBD1 (6 bases). Germline V gene lookup returns CDR1 SNHLY and CDR2 FYNNEI. This CDR3 has 14 amino acids. Trimming removed 6 bases at V and 3 bases at J, with 12 bases between. The CDR3 spells CASSPGQVNQPQHF. DNA of the CDR3: TGTGCCAGCAGCCCGGGACAAGTCAATCAGCCCCAGCATTTT.

The rearrangement joins TRBV18 to TRBJ1-3, with D possibly TRBD1 on 6 matching bases. This CDR3 comprises 15 residues. V shed 5 bases and J shed 8 bases, with 19 bases lying between them. Germline assignment: CDR1 KGHSH and CDR2 LQKENI. In nucleotides, the CDR3 is TGTGCCAGCTCAGGGGTGTTAGGGGGTATAGACACCATATATTTT. Translating gives CASSGVLGGIDTIYF.

V usage is TRBV6-1 and J usage is TRBJ1-5; no firm D call. The germline V gene encodes CDR1 MNHNS and CDR2 SASEGT. CDR3 length: 12 amino acids. Trimming removed 8 bases from V and 5 bases from J, with 10 bases in between. The CDR3 sequence is CASSISDQPQHF. CDR3 nucleotides: TGTGCCAGCTCCATCAGCGATCAGCCCCAGCATTTT.

The chain joins TRBV4-2 to TRBJ2-1; D is unresolved. The CDR3 covers 16 residues. V was trimmed by 1 base and J by 4 bases, leaving 14 bases between them. From germline, CDR1 is LGHNA and CDR2 YNFKEQ. The CDR3 is CASSQGSLPPYNEQFF. The CDR3 coding sequence is TGTGCCAGCAGCCAAGGTAGTCTGCCGCCGTACAATGAGCAGTTCTTC.

This clone was recorded a few times. The V gene is TRBV2, the J gene TRBJ1-5; TRBD1 matches at 7 bases. V shed 8 bases, J shed 4 bases, and the junction held 5 bases outside the gene matches. Germline V gives CDR1 SNHLY, CDR2 FYNNEI. The CDR3 runs 13 residues. In nucleotides, the CDR3 is TGTGCCAGCTTAGGGGGCTATAATCAGCCCCAGCATTTT. It yields the protein CASLGGYNQPQHF.

This chain connects TRBV5-1 to TRBJ2-7; D is possibly TRBD1 (7 bases). V was trimmed by 4 bases and J by 1 base, leaving 21 bases between them. CDR3 length: 17 residues. Germline values: CDR1 SGHRS, CDR2 YFSETQ. CDR3 sequence reads: CASSPQGGTVVSYEQYF. DNA for the CDR3: TGCGCCAGCAGCCCACAAGGCGGGACAGTAGTGTCCTACGAGCAGTACTTC.

The V and J genes are TRBV14 and TRBJ2-5; D call uncertain. Germline values: CDR1 SGHDN, CDR2 FVKESK. V was pared by 5 bases and J by 1 base, with 8 bases between. The length of the CDR3 is 13 residues. The CDR3 bases are TGTGCCAGCAGCGAGGTTTGCCAAGAGACCCAGTACTTC. Encoded protein: CASSEVCQETQYF.

J is TRBJ2-7 and V is TRBV29-1; 9 nucleotides match TRBD2. The germline V gene has CDR1 SQVTM and CDR2 ANQGSEA. Trimming at V came to 4 bases and at J to 6 bases, leaving 4 bases not matched to a gene. This CDR3 has 12 amino acids. The CDR3 DNA sequence: TGCAGCGTTGTTAGCGGGAGTGGCGAGCAGTACTTC. It encodes CSVVSGSGEQYF.

The V and J genes are TRBV30 and TRBJ1-1; TRBD1 matches 7 bases. CDR1 and CDR2 from the germline V gene are GTSNPN and SVGIG (reference sequence). V dropped 7 bases and J dropped 1; count of bases not matched to a gene: 0. This CDR3 region has 11 residues. The CDR3 DNA is TGTGCCTACAGGGGGAACACTGAAGCTTTCTTT. Translating it yields CAYRGNTEAFF.

V usage is TRBV19 and J usage is TRBJ2-2; possibly TRBD2 for D (6 bases). This CDR3 has 15 residues. Germline lookup yields CDR1 LNHDA and CDR2 SQIVND (reference sequence). The V gene lost 5 bases and the J gene lost 2 bases, with 12 bases spanning the gap. The CDR3 spells CASSLVAGNTGELFF. CDR3 sequence (DNA): TGTGCCAGTAGTCTTGTGGCGGGAAACACCGGGGAGCTGTTTTTT.

This clone was counted only a few times. The chain is built from TRBV5-4 and TRBJ2-5; D is perhaps TRBD2 (5 bases). From germline, CDR1 is SGHNT and CDR2 YYREEE (reference sequence). The V gene lost 0 bases and the J gene lost 4 bases, with 13 bases spanning the gap. CDR3 size: 15 residues. The CDR3 bases are TGTGCCAGCAGCTTGGGGGTGGGAGAGAGAGAGACCCAGTACTTC. Translation gives CASSLGVGERETQYF. Looking up the rest from reference TRBV5-4 and TRBJ2-5 gives the full variable domain: ETGVTQSPTHLIKTRGQQVTLRCSSQSGHNTVSWYQQALGQGPQFIFQYYREEENGRGNFPPRFSGLQFPNYSSELNVNALELDDSALYLCASSLGVGERETQYFGPGTRLLVL.

This chain links TRBV6-1 with TRBJ1-1; maybe TRBD1 (5 bases). Germline V gene lookup returns CDR1 MNHNS and CDR2 SASEGT. The CDR3 consists of 14 residues. Trimming cost V 7 bases and J 1 base, with 13 bases left between them. DNA for the CDR3: TGTGCCAGCACCGAAAGTCAGGGGAACACTGAAGCTTTCTTT. Translating gives CASTESQGNTEAFF.